This T cell receptor (beta chain) was recorded in a study of T cell responses to AZD1222 COVID-19 vaccine. Study observations and caveats: Spike-spanning, vaccine-associated CD4 TCRs were dominant at 160-218 and 743-854. Only a handful of people who got AZD1222 tested seropositive at baseline. Donors skewed white British and female; clonal diversity was possibly underestimated. Repertoires were sampled only after the peak T cell response.

As for this clone: Its antigen is not identified.

Here immunoSEQ multiplex PCR was the method, and the copy in TCRdb shows in-frame clones only, minus some. The data contain roughly 100,000 clones, more than 75% of them seen just once; the ten biggest clones take up 9.1%. The origin of this receptor is an adult in good health. Source: peripheral blood, taken on day 0 of AZD1222 vaccination.

Here the CDR3 reads CASSRTSGSQNIQYF. CDR3 DNA sequence: TGCGCCAGCAGCCGGACTAGCGGGAGCCAAAACATTCAGTACTTC. The chain combines TRBV5-1 with TRBJ2-4, with 13 bases fitting TRBD2. The CDR3 sequence is 15 residues long. In germline, CDR1 is SGHRS, CDR2 YFSETQ. J was trimmed by 5 bases and V by 4 bases; bases with no gene match: 3.